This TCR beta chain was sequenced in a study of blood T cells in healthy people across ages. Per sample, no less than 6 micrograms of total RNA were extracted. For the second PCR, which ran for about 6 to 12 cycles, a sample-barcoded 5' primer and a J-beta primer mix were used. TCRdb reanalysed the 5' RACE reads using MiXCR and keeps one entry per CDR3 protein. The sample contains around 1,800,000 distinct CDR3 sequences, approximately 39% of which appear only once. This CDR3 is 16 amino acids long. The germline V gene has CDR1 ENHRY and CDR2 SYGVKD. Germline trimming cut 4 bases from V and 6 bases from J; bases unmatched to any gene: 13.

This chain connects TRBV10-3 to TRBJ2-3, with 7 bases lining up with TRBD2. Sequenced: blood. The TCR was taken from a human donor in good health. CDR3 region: CAISGKKRGALDTQYF. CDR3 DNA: TGTGCCATCAGTGGGAAGAAGCGGGGAGCCTTGGATACGCAGTATTTT.